The 29 T cell receptor beta chains given below trace back to one sample, sequenced in a study of blood T cells in healthy people across ages. A J-beta primer mix and a sample-barcoded 5' primer were used in a second PCR of about 7 to 12 cycles. TCRdb re-called the 5' RACE reads with MiXCR, one entry per CDR3 protein. The sample lists approximately 1.5 million distinct CDR3 sequences; about 35% were seen once. The sequenced sample was blood. The source is a woman in her twenties or thirties in good health.

The V gene is TRBV7-9, the J gene TRBJ1-1; D not resolved. V lost 7 bases and J lost 0, with 3 bases in between. The CDR3 has 11 residues. The germline V gene encodes CDR1 SEHNR and CDR2 FQNEAQ (reference sequence). The CDR3 DNA is TGTGCCAGCACCATGAACACTGAAGCTTTCTTT. Residues: CASTMNTEAFF.

V is TRBV4-2 and J is TRBJ1-2, with TRBD1 matching over 7 bases. Per germline, CDR1 LGHNA and CDR2 YNFKEQ. J lost 5 bases, V lost 8 bases, and 17 bases had no gene match. The CDR3 has 16 residues. The CDR3 region is CASRRPDDRAAYGYTF. CDR3 bases: TGTGCCAGCCGCCGACCCGACGACAGGGCCGCTTATGGCTACACCTTC.

The rearrangement links TRBV6-1 to TRBJ1-1; D may be TRBD1 (6 bases). V was shortened by 4 bases and J by 7 bases, with 13 bases between the two germline ends. CDR1 MNHNS and CDR2 SASEGT come from the germline V gene. This CDR3 contains 13 residues. The CDR3 is CASSGQERGEAFF. Here the CDR3 DNA reads TGTGCCAGCAGTGGACAGGAGAGGGGTGAAGCTTTCTTT.

The V and J genes are TRBV7-9 and TRBJ2-5; 8 nucleotides agree with TRBD2. CDR3 length: 15 amino acids. Germline V CDR1 and CDR2: SEHNR, FQNEAQ (reference sequence). J lost 2 bases, V lost 5 bases, and 7 bases had no gene match. The DNA of the CDR3 is TGTGCCAGCAGCCATTTAGCGGGAAGGCAAGAGACCCAGTACTTC. Translation: CASSHLAGRQETQYF.

In this sample, this clonotype turned up many times. The chain recombines TRBV29-1 with TRBJ2-7; D gene uncertain. From germline, CDR1 is SQVTM and CDR2 ANQGSEA. CDR3 size: 11 residues. Between the trimmed V and J ends, which lost 1 base and 3 bases, there was a span of 4 bases. The CDR3 DNA follows: TGCAGCGTTGAAGGACTCTACGAGCAGTACTTC. Residues: CSVEGLYEQYF.

This clonotype appeared a few times. The CDR3 loop is CASSLERGREQYF. Written as DNA, the CDR3 is TGTGCCAGCAGCTTAGAGAGGGGGCGGGAGCAGTACTTC. The V and J genes are TRBV7-6 and TRBJ2-7, with 7 positions matching TRBD1. The CDR3 extends over 13 amino acids. Germline CDR1 and CDR2: SGHVS and FNYEAQ. Trimming at V came to 1 base and at J to 7 bases, leaving 4 bases not matched to a gene.

This clonotype has just a few counts. The rearrangement links TRBV6-2 or TRBV6-3 to TRBJ2-7, with 7 nucleotides matching TRBD2. V lost 4 bases to trimming and J lost 2 bases; unmatched junction nucleotides: 5. This CDR3 is built from 14 residues. Germline lookup yields CDR1 MNHEY and CDR2 SVGEGT. CDR3 nucleotides: TGTGCCAGCAGTTCCCGGGCGGGAGCCTACGAGCAGTACTTC. Translated: CASSSRAGAYEQYF.

This clonotype was seen at least ten times. The J gene is TRBJ2-1, the V gene TRBV29-1; 8 bases align to TRBD2. J was trimmed by 7 bases and V by 4 bases; bases with no gene match: 6. The CDR3 covers 13 residues. Germline values: CDR1 SQVTM, CDR2 ANQGSEA. The CDR3 protein is CSVAGLGGNEQFF. The CDR3 DNA reads TGCAGCGTTGCGGGACTAGGAGGGAATGAGCAGTTCTTC.

This clonotype is a singleton in its sample. The CDR3 DNA reads TGCGCCAGCAGCTTGGCCAGAGTTCGGGCGGGAGATCCCGGGAATACGCAGTATTTT. Translated: CASSLARVRAGDPGNTQYF. The chain is built from TRBV5-1 and TRBJ2-3; 7 nucleotides match TRBD2. V lost 0 bases and J lost 7; bases outside the gene matches: 20. Germline V gives CDR1 SGHRS, CDR2 YFSETQ. The CDR3 extends over 19 amino acids.

A few counts support this clonotype. The V gene is TRBV6-5, the J gene TRBJ1-5; D possibly corresponds to TRBD1 (6 bases). Deletions cut 5 bases from V and 5 bases from J, with 10 bases between. There are 13 residues in the CDR3. Germline V lookup: CDR1 MNHEY, CDR2 SVGAGI. CDR3 sequence: CASSRTVDQPQHF. Here the CDR3 DNA reads TGTGCCAGCAGTCGGACAGTTGATCAGCCCCAGCATTTT.

In the case of this clonotype: At one boundary the junction diverges from the germline segment, which might be a read error. DNA for the CDR3: TGTGACAGCAGTCCCAAGATCTATGGCTACACCTTC. Residues: CDSSPKIYGYTF. The chain is built from TRBV28 and TRBJ1-2; D remains unclear. The germline V gene has CDR1 MDHEN and CDR2 SYDVKM. The CDR3 is 12 amino acids.

This clonotype was seen only a few times. This chain links TRBV9 with TRBJ2-1, with 11 bases that match TRBD2. This CDR3 is built from 14 residues. V shed 4 bases, J shed 6 bases, and the junction held 3 bases outside the gene matches. The germline gives CDR1 SGDLS, CDR2 YYNGEE. Here the CDR3 reads CASSSSGRTNEQFF. The CDR3 DNA reads TGTGCCAGCAGCTCTAGCGGGAGGACCAATGAGCAGTTCTTC.

The chain joins TRBV7-9 to TRBJ1-6; D uncertain. The V gene's germline CDR1 is SEHNR and CDR2 FQNEAQ (reference sequence). The V and J ends lost 4 bases and 7 bases respectively, with 14 bases between them. This CDR3 comprises 15 residues. CDR3 loop: CASSSTGDSNSPLHF. The CDR3 nucleotides read TGTGCCAGCAGCTCTACCGGGGATTCCAATTCACCCCTCCACTTT.

J is TRBJ2-3 and V is TRBV20-1, with D unresolved. This CDR3 spans 16 amino acids. Germline CDR1 reads DFQATT; CDR2 reads SNEGSKA (reference sequence). V shed 2 bases and J shed 0 bases, with 15 bases lying between them. In nucleotides, the CDR3 is TGCAGTGCTAGAATTAGGAAATCGGCTAGCACAGATACGCAGTATTTT. This translates into CSARIRKSASTDTQYF.

V and J are TRBV6-5 and TRBJ1-2; a weak D match, TRBD1 (5 bases). V was pared by 7 bases and J by 5 bases, with 17 bases between. This CDR3 contains 14 residues. Germline CDR1 MNHEY, CDR2 SVGAGI. Here the CDR3 DNA reads TGTGCCAGCACCAACCCCGGACAAGCATATGGCTACACCTTC. Translating it yields CASTNPGQAYGYTF.

On this clonotype itself: At one boundary the junction diverges from the germline segment, which might be a read error. The rearrangement uses TRBV4-1 and TRBJ1-2, with D hard to call. CDR1 is MGHRA and CDR2 is YSYEKL in the germline V gene. The CDR3 sequence is 16 residues long. This chain's CDR3 is CAGSQAPSRHAYGYTF. In nucleotides, the CDR3 is TGCGCCGGCAGCCAAGCCCCTTCTCGACATGCTTATGGCTACACCTTC.

This clonotype has a handful of counts. V gene TRBV6-5 combines with J gene TRBJ1-1; perhaps TRBD1 as D (6 bases). This CDR3 has 16 residues. CDR1 is MNHEY and CDR2 is SVGAGI in the germline V gene. Trimming shortened V by 0 bases and J by 0 bases, and 11 bases separated the two germline ends. For the CDR3, the DNA is TGTGCCAGCAGTTACTCGGTAGGACAGATGAACACTGAAGCTTTCTTT. Protein sequence: CASSYSVGQMNTEAFF.

This clonotype turned up a few times. The chain is built from TRBV28 and TRBJ2-7; 7 nucleotides line up with TRBD1. The junction had 13 bases not matched to a gene; V was cut back by 4 bases and J by 1 base. Per germline, CDR1 MDHEN and CDR2 SYDVKM. The CDR3 runs to 17 residues. The DNA for the CDR3 is TGTGCCAGCAGTTCGGCCCCAAGACAGGGCACTTCCTACGAGCAGTACTTC. It is translated as CASSSAPRQGTSYEQYF.

The sample holds a few counts of this clonotype. The V call is TRBV5-1, the J call TRBJ2-1, with TRBD2 matching over 10 bases. CDR3 length equals 16 residues. Trimming at V came to 4 bases and at J to 0 bases, leaving 4 bases not matched to a gene. Germline loops: CDR1 SGHRS, CDR2 YFSETQ. The CDR3 loop is CASSKRTSGSYNEQFF. The CDR3 region has the DNA TGCGCCAGCAGCAAACGGACTAGCGGCTCCTACAATGAGCAGTTCTTC.

As regards this clonotype: A read error may explain this, as a much larger clone is one base away. This chain uses TRBV20-1 with TRBJ2-3, with 10 bases identical to TRBD2. Germline assignment: CDR1 DFQATT and CDR2 SNEGSKA (reference sequence). The CDR3 is made up of 14 amino acids. CDR3: CSAWTSGGTDAQYF. The DNA for the CDR3 is TGCAGTGCTTGGACTAGCGGAGGCACAGATGCGCAGTATTTT.

With respect to this clonotype: Being one base from a much bigger clone, this may be a read error. The chain employs TRBV5-1 and TRBJ2-7; 7 bases are shared with TRBD1. The CDR3 is made up of 16 amino acids. The V segment lost 4 bases and the J segment 2 bases; nucleotides outside the gene matches: 12. Germline CDR1 is SGHRS and CDR2 is YFSETQ. CDR3 bases: TGCGCCAGCAGCCAGGCCGGGGACAGAGCCCCCTACGAGCAGTACTTC. The encoded protein is CASSQAGDRAPYEQYF. The full variable domain, completed using reference TRBV5-1 and TRBJ2-7, is KAGVTQTPRYLIKTRGQQVTLSCSPISGHRSVSWYQQTPGQGLQFLFEYFSETQRNKGNFPGRFSGRQFSNSRSEMNVSTLELGDSALYLCASSQAGDRAPYEQYFGPGTRLTVT.

The chain couples TRBV9 to TRBJ1-5, with D perhaps TRBD1 (5 bases). The CDR3 covers 16 residues. The V gene lost 3 bases and the J gene lost 1 base, with 14 bases spanning the gap. The germline V gene has CDR1 SGDLS and CDR2 YYNGEE. In DNA, the CDR3 is TGTGCCAGCAGCGAGGGGATTTTAGGCAGCAATCAGCCCCAGCATTTT. Translated: CASSEGILGSNQPQHF.

This clonotype has more than one count but fewer than ten. This chain links TRBV2 with TRBJ2-3, with TRBD2 matching over 7 bases. Germline values: CDR1 SNHLY, CDR2 FYNNEI. V shed 2 bases and J 6 bases; nucleotides not matched to a gene: 14. The CDR3 covers 17 residues. The CDR3 DNA reads TGTGCCAGCAGTGAACCCAAGCGGGGAGACCCCACTGATACGCAGTATTTT. Translated, it gives CASSEPKRGDPTDTQYF.

The chain is built from TRBV20-1 and TRBJ2-7; 12 bases are shared with TRBD2. This CDR3 is 20 amino acids long. CDR1 is DFQATT and CDR2 is SNEGSKA in the germline V gene (reference sequence). The V and J ends lost 3 bases and 4 bases, in that order; junction bases with no gene match: 22. CDR3 residues: CSASPRTGWTSGTNAYEQYF. The CDR3 DNA follows: TGCAGTGCTAGCCCCCGGACAGGGTGGACTAGCGGGACTAATGCTTACGAGCAGTACTTC.

This sequence joins TRBV20-1 and TRBJ2-7; tentative D call: TRBD2 (6 bases). The last part of the DNA fits TRBJ2-5 better; the J call may be wrong. The CDR3 covers 14 residues. Looked up from germline, CDR1 is DFQATT and CDR2 is SNEGSKA (reference sequence). CDR3 sequence: CSARDPRLGGTQYF. The CDR3 DNA sequence: TGCAGTGCTAGAGATCCCCGGCTGGGAGGGACCCAGTACTTC.

J is TRBJ2-1 and V is TRBV5-1; D possibly corresponds to TRBD1 (6 bases). V was shortened by 5 bases and J by 3 bases, with 15 bases between the two germline ends. CDR1 is SGHRS and CDR2 is YFSETQ in the germline V gene. The CDR3 sequence is 15 residues long. Written as DNA, the CDR3 is TGCGCCAGCAGGGTAACACAGGGTCACTACAATGAGCAGTTCTTC. Its translation: CASRVTQGHYNEQFF. Full variable domain (missing parts from reference TRBV5-1 and TRBJ2-1): KAGVTQTPRYLIKTRGQQVTLSCSPISGHRSVSWYQQTPGQGLQFLFEYFSETQRNKGNFPGRFSGRQFSNSRSEMNVSTLELGDSALYLCASRVTQGHYNEQFFGPGTRLTVL.

The gene calls are TRBV12-5 and TRBJ2-7; D uncertain. The V gene lost 1 base and the J gene lost 4 bases, with 8 bases spanning the gap. CDR3 length equals 13 residues. CDR1 is LGHNT, CDR2 FRNRAP, per germline. In nucleotides, the CDR3 is TGTGCTAGTGGTTTGGGCCCCGGTTACGAGCAGTACTTC. It is translated as CASGLGPGYEQYF.

On this clonotype itself: A clone one base away is much larger, so this may be a read error. The CDR3 protein is CAVSRDTNQPQHF. The CDR3 nucleotides read TGTGCCGTCAGCCGGGACACCAATCAGCCCCAGCATTTT. V usage is TRBV10-3 and J usage is TRBJ1-5; a weak D match, TRBD1 (6 bases). The length of the CDR3 is 13 residues. Germline CDR1 ENHRY, CDR2 SYGVKD.

V and J are TRBV4-1 and TRBJ1-6, with 7 bases that match TRBD1. The CDR3 consists of 16 residues. V lost 4 bases, J lost 7 bases, and 10 bases stayed unmatched. Germline CDR1 is MGHRA and CDR2 is YSYEKL. The CDR3 reads CASSPVRDRINSPLHF. The CDR3 nucleotides read TGCGCCAGCAGCCCTGTGAGGGACAGAATAAATTCACCCCTCCACTTT.